These 27 T cell receptor beta chains were all obtained from the same sample, sequenced in a study of blood T cell repertoires in COVID-19. The assay was immunoSEQ multiplex PCR, and TCRdb's table has in-frame clones only and misses some. The sample yields around 68,000 clones, 70% to 90% seen once. Sequencing was carried out using peripheral blood. Receptor source: a man in his forties or fifties with COVID-19, enrolled during active disease.

CDR3 nucleotide sequence: TGTGCCAGCAGGAGGGTTCACGTGGACAATGAGCAGTTCTTC. Translating it yields CASRRVHVDNEQFF. This chain uses TRBV2 with TRBJ2-1; a possible D gene is TRBD2 (5 bases). With 6 bases removed from V and 5 bases from J, the gap between germline ends came to 14 bases. In germline, CDR1 is SNHLY, CDR2 FYNNEI. The length of the CDR3 is 14 residues.

This clone was seen a single time. The J gene is TRBJ2-4, the V gene TRBV7-9, with D uncertain. Trimming took off 5 bases at V and 0 bases at J, with 5 bases between the two ends. The CDR3 is 13 residues long. Germline V gene data show CDR1 as SEHNR and CDR2 as FQNEAQ (reference sequence). The chain's CDR3 is CASSLLAKNIQYF. CDR3 in DNA: TGTGCCAGCAGCCTTCTAGCCAAAAACATTCAGTACTTC.

The chain joins TRBV28 to TRBJ1-5; D may be TRBD1 (5 bases). The V and J ends lost 2 bases and 5 bases respectively, with 7 bases between them. Per the germline V gene, CDR1 is MDHEN and CDR2 is SYDVKM. The CDR3 loop spans 13 amino acids. The CDR3 is CASSLRGYQPQHF. CDR3 coding DNA: TGTGCCAGCAGTTTACGGGGGTATCAGCCCCAGCATTTT. The complete variable domain, with remaining parts taken from reference TRBV28 and TRBJ1-5, reads DVKVTQSSRYLVKRTGEKVFLECVQDMDHENMFWYRQDPGLGLRLIYFSYDVKMKEKGDIPEGYSVSREKKERFSLILESASTNQTSMYLCASSLRGYQPQHFGDGTRLSIL.

The V and J genes are TRBV6-5 and TRBJ1-4; D is undetermined. Germline-derived CDR1 and CDR2 are MNHEY and SVGAGI. V lost 8 bases and J lost 0, with 13 bases in between. This CDR3 is 15 amino acids long. The CDR3 region is CASLRIVATNEKLFF. The CDR3 DNA sequence: TGTGCCAGCCTCAGGATCGTTGCAACTAATGAAAAACTGTTTTTT.

This chain links TRBV30 with TRBJ1-1, with a possible D match to TRBD1 (5 bases). The CDR3 has 14 amino acids. From germline, CDR1 is GTSNPN and CDR2 SVGIG (reference sequence). V was shortened by 4 bases and J by 3 bases, with 15 bases between the two germline ends. This CDR3 is CAWKKGTGDTEAFF. Here the CDR3 DNA reads TGTGCCTGGAAGAAGGGGACGGGGGACACTGAAGCTTTCTTT.

This CDR3 is CASSYSPPGTGIYNEQFF. Here the CDR3 DNA reads TGTGCCAGCAGTTACTCACCACCCGGGACAGGAATCTACAATGAGCAGTTCTTC. V gene TRBV6-2 or TRBV6-3 combines with J gene TRBJ2-1; 8 positions match TRBD1. The V gene end was trimmed by 0 bases and the J gene end by 3 bases; junction bases not matched to a gene: 10. The CDR3 is made up of 18 amino acids. Germline V gene sequence: CDR1 MNHEY, CDR2 SVGEGT.

V and J are TRBV9 and TRBJ2-7; 11 positions match TRBD1. The CDR3 totals 15 residues. Losses at the gene ends were 0 bases for V and 6 bases for J; bases not matched to a gene: 5. CDR1 is SGDLS and CDR2 is YYNGEE in the germline V gene. DNA for the CDR3: TGTGCCAGCAGCGTAGTAGGACAGGGGGCTGCCGAGCAGTACTTC. Protein product: CASSVVGQGAAEQYF. Looking up the rest from reference TRBV9 and TRBJ2-7 gives the full variable domain: DSGVTQTPKHLITATGQRVTLRCSPRSGDLSVYWYQQSLDQGLQFLIQYYNGEERAKGNILERFSAQQFPDLHSELNLSSLELGDSALYFCASSVVGQGAAEQYFGPGTRLTVT.

This chain links TRBV19 with TRBJ1-2, with D unclear. Trimming took off 3 bases at V and 4 bases at J, with 15 bases between the two ends. Germline V gene sequence: CDR1 LNHDA, CDR2 SQIVND (reference sequence). This CDR3 is 15 amino acids long. CDR3: CASSIGVNQPYGYTF. In DNA, the CDR3 is TGTGCCAGTAGTATCGGGGTTAACCAACCCTATGGCTACACCTTC.

The rearrangement joins TRBV7-9 to TRBJ1-5; 9 bases line up with TRBD1. V lost 5 bases to trimming and J lost 5 bases; unmatched junction nucleotides: 7. The CDR3 covers 15 residues. From germline, CDR1 is SEHNR and CDR2 FQNEAQ (reference sequence). CDR3 bases: TGTGCCAGCAGCGAGACAGGGGGAATGCATCAGCCCCAGCATTTT. Translating it yields CASSETGGMHQPQHF.

This clone was seen just once. This sequence joins TRBV2 and TRBJ1-2; 8 bases align to TRBD1. J was trimmed by 0 bases and V by 3 bases; bases with no gene match: 6. The CDR3 is 16 residues long. Germline lookup yields CDR1 SNHLY and CDR2 FYNNEI. The CDR3 loop reads CASSDGTGPANYGYTF. Written as DNA, the CDR3 is TGTGCCAGCAGTGATGGGACAGGACCAGCTAACTATGGCTACACCTTC.

The count of this clone is one. The chain links TRBV7-6 to TRBJ2-1; TRBD2 aligns across 8 bases. Germline V gene data show CDR1 as SGHVS and CDR2 as FNYEAQ. CDR3 length: 15 amino acids. V shed 3 bases, J shed 10 bases, and the junction held 11 bases outside the gene matches. The CDR3 loop is CASSFSGVGGEEQFF. As DNA, the CDR3 is TGTGCCAGCAGCTTTAGCGGGGTCGGAGGGGAGGAGCAGTTCTTC.

This sequence joins TRBV5-1 and TRBJ2-5; 9 nucleotides line up with TRBD2. This CDR3 spans 16 amino acids. Trimming removed 0 bases from V and 1 base from J; junction bases left unmatched: 4. CDR1 is SGHRS and CDR2 is YFSETQ in the germline V gene. The CDR3: CASSLDKRGAQETQYF. DNA for the CDR3: TGCGCCAGCAGCTTGGACAAGCGGGGGGCCCAAGAGACCCAGTACTTC.

The rearrangement joins TRBV28 to TRBJ1-5; D unclear. The CDR3 consists of 12 residues. Trimming cost V 6 bases and J 7 bases, with 10 bases left between them. The V gene's germline CDR1 is MDHEN and CDR2 SYDVKM. The CDR3 bases are TGTGCCAGCAGCATCGGTTTGCAGCCCCAGCATTTT. This translates into CASSIGLQPQHF.

This chain joins TRBV18 and TRBJ1-5, with a possible D match to TRBD1 (5 bases). Germline CDR1 KGHSH, CDR2 LQKENI. CDR3 length: 16 amino acids. V lost 0 bases and J lost 7, with 16 bases in between. As DNA, the CDR3 is TGTGCCAGCTCACCACCGGGCCAGGGCACCCAGCAGCCCCAGCATTTT. Its protein product is CASSPPGQGTQQPQHF.

This sequence joins TRBV2 and TRBJ2-1; TRBD1 aligns across 10 bases. V was pared by 6 bases and J by 6 bases, with 8 bases of the junction left unmatched. Per the germline V gene, CDR1 is SNHLY and CDR2 is FYNNEI. The CDR3 is 15 residues long. As DNA, the CDR3 is TGTGCCAGCAGCGATGACAGGGGGCCACTCAATGAGCAGTTCTTC. The encoded protein is CASSDDRGPLNEQFF.

The chain recombines TRBV4-2 with TRBJ2-3; TRBD2 aligns across 7 bases. V lost 4 bases to trimming and J lost 6 bases; unmatched junction nucleotides: 10. The CDR3 runs to 15 residues. Germline V gene data show CDR1 as LGHNA and CDR2 as YNFKEQ. The CDR3 sequence is CASSLMAAGLDTQYF. Written as DNA, the CDR3 is TGTGCCAGCAGCCTGATGGCAGCGGGGTTGGATACGCAGTATTTT.

The V call is TRBV2, the J call TRBJ2-5, with D unresolved. Trimming removed 4 bases at V and 3 bases at J, with 6 bases between. CDR1 is SNHLY and CDR2 is FYNNEI in the germline V gene. The CDR3 has 12 amino acids. The CDR3 loop reads CASSVLEETQYF. The CDR3 nucleotides read TGTGCCAGCAGTGTGCTAGAAGAGACCCAGTACTTC.

This chain joins TRBV19 and TRBJ1-2; D is perhaps TRBD1 (6 bases). V was pared by 4 bases and J by 4 bases, with 16 bases between. This CDR3 is 15 amino acids long. The germline V gene encodes CDR1 LNHDA and CDR2 SQIVND (reference sequence). The CDR3 nucleotides are TGTGCCAGTAGTACTACATCCGGGACAAGCTATGGCTACACCTTC. As protein: CASSTTSGTSYGYTF.

The V and J genes are TRBV20-1 and TRBJ2-7; D might be TRBD2 (7 bases). CDR1 is DFQATT, CDR2 SNEGSKA, per germline (reference sequence). The V and J ends lost 3 bases and 2 bases respectively, with 14 bases between them. This CDR3 has 14 residues. The CDR3 nucleotides are TGCAGTGCTAGTGGCCCGGGGGGCGCCTACGAGCAGTACTTC. Amino acid sequence: CSASGPGGAYEQYF.

The genes are TRBV29-1 and TRBJ1-1; D remains unclear. Germline assignment: CDR1 SQVTM and CDR2 ANQGSEA. V lost 8 bases and J 7 bases, leaving 23 bases between the germline ends. The CDR3 is 14 amino acids. The CDR3, as DNA: TGCAGCATTCGTAACTCGGGTAACAACGGTGAAGCTTTCTTT. It is translated as CSIRNSGNNGEAFF.

The chain recombines TRBV28 with TRBJ1-2, with TRBD1 as a possible D gene (5 bases). V was cut by 1 base and J by 14 bases, with 20 bases left in between. This CDR3 comprises 14 residues. In germline, CDR1 is MDHEN, CDR2 SYDVKM. The DNA for the CDR3 is TGTGCCAGCAGTTTATTTGTTTTGGAGGGAAGGGGTACCTTC. This encodes CASSLFVLEGRGTF.

V usage is TRBV29-1 and J usage is TRBJ2-7, with 9 bases fitting TRBD2. Per germline, CDR1 SQVTM and CDR2 ANQGSEA. After removal of 4 bases from V and 4 bases from J, the junction contained 11 bases not matched to a gene. The CDR3 is 15 residues long. This chain's CDR3 is CSVGIAGDLPYEQYF. CDR3 coding DNA: TGCAGCGTTGGAATAGCGGGGGATCTTCCGTACGAGCAGTACTTC.

CDR3: CAWASDWNTGELFF. For the CDR3, the DNA is TGTGCCTGGGCCTCGGACTGGAACACCGGGGAGCTGTTTTTT. The V gene is TRBV30, the J gene TRBJ2-2; tentatively, D is TRBD2 (5 bases). CDR3 length: 14 amino acids. Trimming removed 5 bases at V and 1 base at J, with 11 bases between. Germline V gene data show CDR1 as GTSNPN and CDR2 as SVGIG (reference sequence).

The rearrangement joins TRBV19 to TRBJ1-1; TRBD1 might be the D (5 bases). The length of the CDR3 is 15 residues. The germline gives CDR1 LNHDA, CDR2 SQIVND (reference sequence). V lost 1 base to trimming and J lost 1 base, with 10 bases between them. CDR3 sequence (DNA): TGTGCCAGTAGTATAGTATGGGGGGGGAACACTGAAGCTTTCTTT. Its translation is CASSIVWGGNTEAFF.

This chain uses TRBV2 with TRBJ2-2; the match to TRBD2 covers 9 bases. Germline V gene lookup returns CDR1 SNHLY and CDR2 FYNNEI. This CDR3 region has 16 residues. J was trimmed by 8 bases and V by 2 bases; bases with no gene match: 9. The CDR3 loop reads CASSEWLAGLTGELFF. Written as DNA, the CDR3 is TGTGCCAGCAGTGAATGGCTAGCGGGGCTCACGGGGGAGCTGTTTTTT.

This chain uses TRBV20-1 with TRBJ2-3; TRBD1 agrees at 11 bases. The CDR3 length is 16 residues. Germline trimming cut 3 bases from V and 3 bases from J; bases unmatched to any gene: 8. Germline V CDR1 and CDR2: DFQATT, SNEGSKA (reference sequence). In DNA, the CDR3 is TGCAGTGCTAGTACTGGGACAGGGGGAATGACAGATACGCAGTATTTT. Translating it yields CSASTGTGGMTDTQYF.

The chain couples TRBV5-8 to TRBJ2-7, with TRBD2 as a possible D gene (7 bases). Trimming took 4 bases from V and 3 from J, leaving 11 bases between them. Germline V gene lookup returns CDR1 SGHTS and CDR2 YDEGEE. The CDR3 contains 13 residues. CDR3 bases: TGTGCCAGCAGCAGCGGGACATTCTACGAGCAGTACTTC. This gives the protein CASSSGTFYEQYF.